This paragraph covers one T cell receptor beta chain sequence. The data derive from a study of blood T cell repertoires in COVID-19. Study-level information: Acute and convalescent COVID-19 specimens originated in the United States, Italy and Spain.

Using immunoSEQ multiplex PCR, the repertoire was profiled, and TCRdb retains in-frame clones only, with some absent. The sample carries 110,000 or so clones, less than 85% recorded once. Trimming at V came to 5 bases and at J to 6 bases, leaving 7 bases not matched to a gene. There are 15 residues in the CDR3. Germline V gene data show CDR1 as SGHTA and CDR2 as FQGNSA. The chain has TRBV7-2 and TRBJ1-1; 12 nucleotides agree with TRBD1. This clonotype originated in a human donor in a cohort sampled during active COVID-19. The sample consisted of peripheral blood. The CDR3 protein is CASSRDRGRYAEAFF. The CDR3 DNA reads TGTGCCAGCAGCAGGGACAGGGGGCGGTACGCTGAAGCTTTCTTT.